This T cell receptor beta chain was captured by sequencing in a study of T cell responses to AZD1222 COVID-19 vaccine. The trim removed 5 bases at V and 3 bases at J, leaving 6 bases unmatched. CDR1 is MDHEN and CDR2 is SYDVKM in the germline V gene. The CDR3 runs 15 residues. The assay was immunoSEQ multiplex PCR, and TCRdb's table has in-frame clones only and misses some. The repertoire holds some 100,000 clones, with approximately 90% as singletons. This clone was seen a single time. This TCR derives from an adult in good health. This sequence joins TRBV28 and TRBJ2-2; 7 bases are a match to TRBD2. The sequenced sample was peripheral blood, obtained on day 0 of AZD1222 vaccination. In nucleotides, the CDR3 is TGTGCCAGCAGTCAAGGCGGGGGTTACACCGGGGAGCTGTTTTTT. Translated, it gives CASSQGGGYTGELFF.